The 20 T cell receptor beta chains presented below share a single source sample, sequenced in a study of blood T cell repertoires in COVID-19 (dated by TCRdb to the early 2020s). Library preparation used the immunoSEQ multiplex PCR assay. The clones in this table, taken by TCRdb from immuneACCESS, are in-frame only. Not every clone is retained; where verified, under half of the shortfall comes from an unresolved V gene, and the cause of the rest is unknown. The sample table lists about 150,000 clones, about 86% of them with a count of one. The ten largest account for about 8% of the sample. Sequencing was carried out using peripheral blood. These receptors all come from a woman aged 55-70 years with active or convalescent COVID-19.

V is TRBV7-9 and J is TRBJ1-2; TRBD1 matches 11 bases. From germline, CDR1 is SEHNR and CDR2 FQNEAQ (reference sequence). Trimming removed 0 bases from V and 7 bases from J; junction bases left unmatched: 7. This CDR3 contains 16 residues. CDR3 loop: CASSLASGQGGVGYTF. CDR3 sequence (DNA): TGTGCCAGCAGCTTAGCATCGGGACAGGGGGGCGTTGGCTACACCTTC. Using reference TRBV7-9 and TRBJ1-2 for the parts outside the CDR3, the full variable domain is DTGVSQNPRHKITKRGQNVTFRCDPISEHNRLYWYRQTLGQGPEFLTYFQNEAQLEKSRLLSDRFSAERPKGSFSTLEIQRTEQGDSAMYLCASSLASGQGGVGYTFGSGTRLTVV.

The chain combines TRBV6-5 with TRBJ1-2; tentative D call: TRBD1 (5 bases). CDR3 length equals 14 residues. Germline V gene data show CDR1 as MNHEY and CDR2 as SVGAGI. Trimming pared 7 bases from V and 3 bases from J, leaving 15 bases between. The CDR3 loop reads CASNLLGEDYGYTF. The DNA for the CDR3 is TGTGCCAGCAACCTCCTAGGGGAGGACTATGGCTACACCTTC.

The V gene is TRBV14, the J gene TRBJ1-1; TRBD1 aligns across 7 bases. Germline V CDR1 and CDR2: SGHDN, FVKESK. Trimming cost V 0 bases and J 0 bases; bases outside gene matches: 7. The CDR3 sequence is 17 residues long. This chain's CDR3 is CASSQERSGQLNTEAFF. For the CDR3, the DNA is TGTGCCAGCAGCCAAGAACGGTCGGGACAGTTGAACACTGAAGCTTTCTTT.

This clone was detected ten times or more. This chain uses TRBV11-2 with TRBJ2-7, with TRBD2 matching over 12 bases. Germline CDR1 SGHAT, CDR2 FQNNGV. The ends lost 4 bases at V and 2 bases at J; junction bases unmatched: 12. CDR3 length: 18 residues. DNA for the CDR3: TGTGCCAGCAGCTATCATCTAGCGGGAGGGCCCTCGACCTACGAGCAGTACTTC. Translating gives CASSYHLAGGPSTYEQYF.

V and J are TRBV15 and TRBJ1-2; possible D gene TRBD1, 6 bases. CDR3 length: 14 amino acids. CDR1 and CDR2 from the germline V gene are LNHNV and YYDKDF (reference sequence). V was shortened by 5 bases and J by 5 bases, with 15 bases between the two germline ends. CDR3 DNA: TGTGCCACCAGCGGACAGACAATTACATATGGCTACACCTTC. Amino acids: CATSGQTITYGYTF.

The chain uses TRBV18 and TRBJ2-7; D perhaps matches TRBD2 (5 bases). CDR1 and CDR2 from the germline V gene are KGHSH and LQKENI. The length of the CDR3 is 14 residues. Deletions cut 1 base from V and 3 bases from J, with 10 bases between. The DNA for the CDR3 is TGTGCCAGCTCACCACAGCCCGGGATCTACGAGCAGTACTTC. This codes for CASSPQPGIYEQYF.

J is TRBJ1-2 and V is TRBV7-9, with 7 nucleotides matching TRBD1. The J segment lost 5 bases and the V segment lost 5 bases, leaving 5 bases of the junction unmatched. Germline CDR1 SEHNR, CDR2 FQNEAQ (reference sequence). The CDR3 totals 13 residues. CDR3 region: CASSGTDYYGYTF. The CDR3 coding sequence is TGTGCCAGCAGCGGGACAGACTATTATGGCTACACCTTC.

V gene TRBV28 combines with J gene TRBJ1-1, with D tentatively TRBD1 (5 bases). V lost 7 bases to trimming and J lost 11 bases, with 20 bases between them. CDR1 and CDR2 (germline): MDHEN, SYDVKM. This CDR3 has 13 residues. The CDR3: CASTKSAGISAFF. For the CDR3, the DNA is TGTGCCAGCACCAAAAGTGCAGGGATTAGTGCTTTCTTT.

The chain has TRBV7-9 and TRBJ1-2; TRBD1 matches at 10 bases. V lost 4 bases to trimming and J lost 3 bases; unmatched junction nucleotides: 2. CDR1 is SEHNR, CDR2 FQNEAQ, per germline (reference sequence). This CDR3 spans 14 amino acids. CDR3 in amino acids: CASSSGQGDYGYTF. The CDR3 DNA reads as TGTGCCAGCAGCTCAGGACAGGGGGACTATGGCTACACCTTC. Using reference TRBV7-9 and TRBJ1-2 for the parts outside the CDR3, the full variable domain is DTGVSQNPRHKITKRGQNVTFRCDPISEHNRLYWYRQTLGQGPEFLTYFQNEAQLEKSRLLSDRFSAERPKGSFSTLEIQRTEQGDSAMYLCASSSGQGDYGYTFGSGTRLTVV.

Remarks on this clone: The sample carries other DNA sequences with the same CDR3. The chain employs TRBV5-1 and TRBJ1-1, with D unresolved. Trimming removed 5 bases at V and 4 bases at J, with 9 bases between. Germline assignment: CDR1 SGHRS and CDR2 YFSETQ. The CDR3 sequence is 12 residues long. As DNA, the CDR3 is TGCGCCAGCAGTTTGCGGGGCACTGAAGCTTTCTTT. It translates to CASSLRGTEAFF.

The V and J genes are TRBV27 and TRBJ1-1, with a tentative D call TRBD1 (6 bases). The CDR3 has 16 residues. Trimming pared 5 bases from V and 1 base from J, leaving 17 bases between. Germline loops: CDR1 MNHEY, CDR2 SMNVEV (reference sequence). The CDR3 reads CASSPMTGRGNTEAFF. The CDR3 DNA follows: TGTGCCAGCAGTCCAATGACAGGTCGAGGGAACACTGAAGCTTTCTTT.

The V call is TRBV24-1, the J call TRBJ2-2, with D perhaps matching TRBD2 (5 bases). V shed 6 bases and J shed 7 bases, with 17 bases lying between them. This CDR3 comprises 15 residues. Germline V CDR1 and CDR2: KGHDR, SFDVKD. The CDR3 nucleotides are TGTGCCACCAGTCCCCCCCGGGGTGGAGACGGGGAGCTGTTTTTT. Its translation is CATSPPRGGDGELFF.

V gene TRBV4-1 combines with J gene TRBJ1-5; TRBD1 agrees at 8 bases. This CDR3 is 15 amino acids long. Germline V gene data show CDR1 as MGHRA and CDR2 as YSYEKL. V lost 1 base to trimming and J lost 7 bases; unmatched junction nucleotides: 6. The CDR3 coding sequence is TGCGCCAGCAGCCAAGGGGACAGGTTAAAACAGCCCCAGCATTTT. This sequence encodes CASSQGDRLKQPQHF.

This rearrangement joins TRBV7-8 to TRBJ2-7; D not certain. CDR1 is SGHVS and CDR2 is FQNEAQ in the germline V gene. Between the trimmed V and J ends, which lost 1 base and 0 bases, there was a span of 4 bases. CDR3 length equals 13 residues. The CDR3 region is CASSLGLSYEQYV. The CDR3 DNA follows: TGTGCCAGCAGCTTAGGGCTCTCCTACGAGCAGTACGTC.

The chain recombines TRBV5-5 with TRBJ1-4; TRBD1 might be the D (5 bases). This CDR3 comprises 14 residues. V was pared by 1 base and J by 5 bases, with 9 bases between. CDR1 is SGHKS and CDR2 is YYEKEE in the germline V gene (reference sequence). This chain's CDR3 is CASSLSGGNEKLFF. CDR3 DNA sequence: TGTGCCAGCAGCTTGTCCGGGGGGAATGAAAAACTGTTTTTT.

The chain links TRBV15 to TRBJ1-4, with a tentative D call TRBD1 (6 bases). The CDR3 runs to 14 residues. V gave up 8 bases and J gave up 3 bases, with 13 bases separating them. Germline V gene lookup returns CDR1 LNHNV and CDR2 YYDKDF (reference sequence). The CDR3 region is CATRNRVPNEKLFF. The CDR3 DNA reads as TGTGCCACCCGTAACAGGGTTCCTAATGAAAAACTGTTTTTT.

The V gene is TRBV9, the J gene TRBJ2-3; TRBD1 is a possible D gene (5 bases). Germline V CDR1 and CDR2: SGDLS, YYNGEE. Trimming removed 3 bases at V and 7 bases at J, with 12 bases between. The CDR3 consists of 13 residues. In nucleotides, the CDR3 is TGTGCCAGCAGCGCAGGCAGGGTAAATACGCAGTATTTT. Translation: CASSAGRVNTQYF.

The chain joins TRBV7-3 to TRBJ2-1; 11 nucleotides align to TRBD1. This CDR3 spans 16 amino acids. CDR1 and CDR2 from the germline V gene are SGHTA and FQGTGA. J lost 5 bases, V lost 3 bases, and 6 bases had no gene match. As DNA, the CDR3 is TGTGCCAGCAGCTTTTCGCTGGGACAGGGGGACAATGAGCAGTTCTTC. Translated: CASSFSLGQGDNEQFF. The full variable domain, rest sourced from reference TRBV7-3 and TRBJ2-1, is GAGVSQTPSNKVTEKGKYVELRCDPISGHTALYWYRQSLGQGPEFLIYFQGTGAADDSGLPNDRFFAVRPEGSVSTLKIQRTERGDSAVYLCASSFSLGQGDNEQFFGPGTRLTVL.

The rearrangement joins TRBV6-1 to TRBJ2-1, with 8 bases fitting TRBD2. CDR3 length equals 15 residues. The V gene's germline CDR1 is MNHNS and CDR2 SASEGT. The V segment lost 2 bases and the J segment 4 bases; nucleotides outside the gene matches: 4. In DNA form, the CDR3 reads TGTGCCAGCAGTGAACTTGGGACTAGTTACAATGAGCAGTTCTTC. Translation gives CASSELGTSYNEQFF.

The CDR3 DNA reads as TGTGCCAGCAGCCAAGATGGTGGGAGAGGGTCCTACAATGAGCAGTTCTTC. Translation gives CASSQDGGRGSYNEQFF. The rearrangement uses TRBV3-1 (or the pseudogene TRBV3-2) and TRBJ2-1; D might be TRBD2 (5 bases). V was pared by 0 bases and J by 1 base, with 13 bases between. This CDR3 is 17 amino acids long. Germline CDR1 and CDR2: LGHDT and YNNKEL (reference sequence).